The 12 T cell receptor beta chains below come from one sample, sequenced in a study of T cell changes during pregnancy in multiple sclerosis (dated by TCRdb to between 2018 and 2021). The library was generated by the immunoSEQ multiplex PCR assay. The clones in this table, taken by TCRdb from immuneACCESS, are in-frame only. Not every clone is retained; where verified, under half of the shortfall comes from an unresolved V gene, and the cause of the rest is unknown. The sample records approximately 120,000 clones, about 95% of which are singletons. The ten largest clones capture over 0.35% of the sample. Sequenced material: peripheral blood, taken after pregnancy. These receptors originate from a female donor with multiple sclerosis, enrolled in a pregnancy study.

The chain carries TRBV7-8 and TRBJ2-2; D ambiguous. The V gene's germline CDR1 is SGHVS and CDR2 FQNEAQ. The CDR3 is made up of 16 amino acids. Trimming took 6 bases from V and 0 from J, leaving 14 bases between them. The CDR3: CASRLPPGSNTGELFF. DNA for the CDR3: TGTGCCAGCAGACTCCCACCGGGTTCGAACACCGGGGAGCTGTTTTTT.

The V and J genes are TRBV6-5 and TRBJ2-3, with TRBD1 matching over 7 bases. Germline loops: CDR1 MNHEY, CDR2 SVGAGI. The CDR3 runs to 15 residues. Germline trimming cut 0 bases from V and 6 bases from J; bases unmatched to any gene: 6. CDR3 loop: CASSYSGIGGDTQYF. The CDR3, as DNA: TGTGCCAGCAGTTACTCGGGTATAGGGGGCGATACGCAGTATTTT.

This clone was detected once. The rearrangement joins TRBV6-8 to TRBJ2-1; 13 bases match TRBD2. The germline CDR1 and CDR2 sequences are MNHGY and SAAAGT. V shed 2 bases, J shed 8 bases, and the junction held 12 bases outside the gene matches. This CDR3 has 18 residues. CDR3 region: CASSYPPGTSGIGDEQFF. The CDR3 nucleotides read TGTGCCAGCAGTTACCCGCCCGGGACTAGCGGGATTGGGGATGAGCAGTTCTTC.

The rearrangement joins TRBV7-2 to TRBJ1-1; weak D call: TRBD1 (6 bases). The CDR3 spans 13 residues. Germline CDR1 SGHTA, CDR2 FQGNSA. V shed 1 base and J shed 6 bases, with 9 bases lying between them. The CDR3 is CASSLDGGPEAFF. The CDR3 nucleotides are TGTGCCAGCAGCTTAGATGGGGGCCCTGAAGCTTTCTTT.

The chain combines TRBV18 with TRBJ2-5; D gene unclear. The ends were cut back, 0 bases at V and 7 bases at J, with 12 bases in the middle. The germline V gene encodes CDR1 KGHSH and CDR2 LQKENI. The CDR3 covers 14 residues. The CDR3 protein is CASSPPRPILTQYF. Written as DNA, the CDR3 is TGTGCCAGCTCACCACCGCGCCCCATCTTGACCCAGTACTTC.

V usage is TRBV7-9 and J usage is TRBJ1-1, with D perhaps TRBD1 (6 bases). This CDR3 contains 11 residues. From germline, CDR1 is SEHNR and CDR2 FQNEAQ (reference sequence). Trimming stripped 5 bases from V and 10 bases from J, with 11 bases between. In DNA form, the CDR3 reads TGTGCCAGCAGCATACAGGGACGAGCTTTCTTT. Amino acids: CASSIQGRAFF.

The V gene is TRBV2, the J gene TRBJ2-3; the match to TRBD2 covers 14 bases. Trimming removed 6 bases from V and 7 bases from J; junction bases left unmatched: 12. The CDR3 is 17 residues long. Germline V gene lookup returns CDR1 SNHLY and CDR2 FYNNEI. DNA of the CDR3: TGTGCCAGCAGGCCGAGGGGGACTAGCGGGAGTGGATATACGCAGTATTTT. This codes for CASRPRGTSGSGYTQYF. The full variable domain, in which reference TRBV2 and TRBJ2-3 provide the parts outside the CDR3, is EPEVTQTPSHQVTQMGQEVILRCVPISNHLYFYWYRQILGQKVEFLVSFYNNEISEKSEIFDDQFSVERPDGSNFTLKIRSTKLEDSAMYFCASRPRGTSGSGYTQYFGPGTRLTVL.

V is TRBV19 and J is TRBJ1-2; 9 nucleotides line up with TRBD1. The junction had 6 bases not matched to a gene; V was cut back by 3 bases and J by 4 bases. The germline gives CDR1 LNHDA, CDR2 SQIVND (reference sequence). The CDR3 loop spans 15 amino acids. CDR3 loop: CASSMGGQGIYGYTF. Here the CDR3 DNA reads TGTGCCAGTAGTATGGGCGGACAGGGGATCTATGGCTACACCTTC. Together with reference TRBV19 and TRBJ1-2, the CDR3 gives the full variable domain: DGGITQSPKYLFRKEGQNVTLSCEQNLNHDAMYWYRQDPGQGLRLIYYSQIVNDFQKGDIAEGYSVSREKKESFPLTVTSAQKNPTAFYLCASSMGGQGIYGYTFGSGTRLTVV.

V gene TRBV9 combines with J gene TRBJ1-2, with 8 nucleotides matching TRBD1. This CDR3 is built from 12 residues. V was pared by 5 bases and J by 5 bases, with 2 bases of the junction left unmatched. Germline V gives CDR1 SGDLS, CDR2 YYNGEE. Written as DNA, the CDR3 is TGTGCCAGCAGGGACAGGGCTTATGGCTACACCTTC. The encoded protein is CASRDRAYGYTF.

Points on this clone: Compared with germline, one end of the junction differs, possibly owing to a read error. V and J are TRBV7-7 and TRBJ1-2; D gene ambiguous. CDR1 and CDR2 from the germline V gene are SSHAT and FNYEAQ (reference sequence). This CDR3 is 17 amino acids long. This chain's CDR3 is CASSLGRRRRANYGYTF. The CDR3 nucleotides are TGTGCTAGCAGCTTAGGGCGACGGCGGCGGGCTAACTATGGCTACACCTTC.

The chain joins TRBV28 to TRBJ1-1, with unresolved D. V was clipped by 5 bases and J by 2 bases, with 15 bases between them. Germline CDR1 reads MDHEN; CDR2 reads SYDVKM. This CDR3 contains 15 residues. The CDR3 DNA follows: TGTGCCAGCAGTCCGGGAAAGGACGGAAACACTGAAGCTTTCTTT. Its protein product is CASSPGKDGNTEAFF.

The chain employs TRBV30 and TRBJ2-3; 10 bases line up with TRBD2. This CDR3 has 14 residues. Unmatched junction bases numbered 6, after V lost 3 bases and J lost 6 bases. CDR1 is GTSNPN and CDR2 is SVGIG in the germline V gene (reference sequence). The CDR3 DNA reads TGTGCCTGGAGCGGGACTAGCGATTGGGATACGCAGTATTTT. It translates to CAWSGTSDWDTQYF. Full variable domain (missing parts from reference TRBV30 and TRBJ2-3): SQTIHQWPATLVQPVGSPLSLECTVEGTSNPNLYWYRQAAGRGLQLLFYSVGIGQISSEVPQNLSASRPQDRQFILSSKKLLLSDSGFYLCAWSGTSDWDTQYFGPGTRLTVL.